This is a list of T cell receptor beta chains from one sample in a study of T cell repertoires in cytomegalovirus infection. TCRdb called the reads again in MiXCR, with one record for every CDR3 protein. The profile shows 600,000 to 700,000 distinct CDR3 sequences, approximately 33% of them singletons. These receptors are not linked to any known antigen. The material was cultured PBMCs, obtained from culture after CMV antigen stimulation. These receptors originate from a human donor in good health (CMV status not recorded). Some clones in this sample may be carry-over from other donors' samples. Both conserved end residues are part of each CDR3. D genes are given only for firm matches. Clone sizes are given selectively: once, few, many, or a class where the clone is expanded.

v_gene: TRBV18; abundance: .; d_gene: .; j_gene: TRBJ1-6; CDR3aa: CASSPRLTSPYLDNSPLHF; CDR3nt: TGTGCCAGCTCACCCCGGTTAACGTCCCCATATTTGGATAATTCACCCCTCCACTTT
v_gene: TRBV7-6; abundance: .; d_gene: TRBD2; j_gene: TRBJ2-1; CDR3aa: CASSFFGGTYNEQFF; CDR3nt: TGTGCCAGCAGCTTTTTCGGGGGGACCTACAATGAGCAGTTCTTC
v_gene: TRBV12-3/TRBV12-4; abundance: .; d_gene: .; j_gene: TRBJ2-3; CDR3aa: CASSFDEMDTQYF; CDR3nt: TGTGCCAGCAGTTTTGACGAGATGGATACGCAGTATTTT
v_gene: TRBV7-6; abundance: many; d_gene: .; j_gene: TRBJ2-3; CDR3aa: CASSPGDRSTDTQYF; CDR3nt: TGTGCCAGCAGCCCGGGGGACCGTAGCACAGATACGCAGTATTTT
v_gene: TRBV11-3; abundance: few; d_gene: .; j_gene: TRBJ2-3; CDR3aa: CASSLGSFHGDTQYF; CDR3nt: TGTGCCAGCAGCTTAGGTTCATTCCATGGAGATACGCAGTATTTT
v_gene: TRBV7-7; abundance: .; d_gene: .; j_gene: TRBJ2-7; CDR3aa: CASSAGIVGEQYF; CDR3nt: TGTGCCAGCAGCGCGGGGATAGTTGGCGAGCAGTACTTC
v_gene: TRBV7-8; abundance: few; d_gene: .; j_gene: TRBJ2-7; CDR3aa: CASSPPLVGATLEQYF; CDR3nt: TGTGCCAGCAGCCCCCCCTTGGTGGGAGCTACTCTCGAGCAGTACTTC
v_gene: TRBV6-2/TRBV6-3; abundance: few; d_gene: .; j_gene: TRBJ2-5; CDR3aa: CASSHRGTDETQYF; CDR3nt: TGTGCCAGCAGTCATCGCGGGACGGATGAGACCCAGTACTTC
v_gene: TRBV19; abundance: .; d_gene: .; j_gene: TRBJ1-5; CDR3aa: CATSDTGNQPQHF; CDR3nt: TGTGCCACCTCAGACACGGGCAATCAGCCCCAGCATTTT
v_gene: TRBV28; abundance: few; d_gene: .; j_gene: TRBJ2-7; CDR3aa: CASSRIWTYEQYF; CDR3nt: TGTGCCAGCAGCCGGATCTGGACCTACGAGCAGTACTTC
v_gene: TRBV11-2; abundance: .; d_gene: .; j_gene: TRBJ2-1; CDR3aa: CASSLRVRVVGEQFF; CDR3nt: TGTGCCAGCAGCTTACGGGTCCGTGTGGTGGGTGAGCAGTTCTTC
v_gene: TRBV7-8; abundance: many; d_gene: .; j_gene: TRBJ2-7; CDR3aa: CASSSQGFYEQYF; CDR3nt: TGTGCCAGCAGCTCACAGGGATTCTACGAGCAGTACTTC
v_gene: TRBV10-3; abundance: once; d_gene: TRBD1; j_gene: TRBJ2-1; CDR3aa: CAISESMVRTGAWNEQFF; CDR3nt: TGTGCCATCAGTGAGTCGATGGTCCGGACAGGGGCCTGGAATGAGCAGTTCTTC
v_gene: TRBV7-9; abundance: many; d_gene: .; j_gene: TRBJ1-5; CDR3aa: CASSLSIRGREGNQPQHF; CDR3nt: TGTGCCAGCAGCTTATCGATTCGGGGAAGGGAAGGCAATCAGCCCCAGCATTTT
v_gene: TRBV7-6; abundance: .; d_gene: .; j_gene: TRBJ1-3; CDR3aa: CASSLGVRPGKGNTIYF; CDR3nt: TGTGCCAGCAGCTTAGGCGTTCGGCCGGGCAAAGGAAACACCATATATTTT
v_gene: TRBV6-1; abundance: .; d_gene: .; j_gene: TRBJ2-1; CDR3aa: CASKEVSSYNEQFF; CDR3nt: TGTGCCAGCAAAGAGGTCAGCTCCTACAATGAGCAGTTCTTC
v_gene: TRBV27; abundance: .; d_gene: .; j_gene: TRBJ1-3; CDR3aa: CASSSHTGNTIYF; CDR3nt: TGTGCCAGCAGTTCCCATACTGGAAACACCATATATTTT
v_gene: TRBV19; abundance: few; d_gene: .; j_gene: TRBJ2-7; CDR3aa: CASSITGAGEQYF; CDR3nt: TGTGCCAGTAGTATAACAGGTGCTGGCGAGCAGTACTTC
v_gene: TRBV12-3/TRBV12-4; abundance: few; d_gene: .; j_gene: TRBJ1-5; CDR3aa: CASSLVRGRNQPQHF; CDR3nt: TGTGCCAGCAGTTTAGTCAGGGGACGAAATCAGCCCCAGCATTTT
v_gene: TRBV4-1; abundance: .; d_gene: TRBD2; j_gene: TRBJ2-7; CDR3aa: CASSPTGLAARSYEQYF; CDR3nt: TGCGCCAGCAGCCCGACCGGACTAGCGGCCAGATCGTACGAGCAGTACTTC
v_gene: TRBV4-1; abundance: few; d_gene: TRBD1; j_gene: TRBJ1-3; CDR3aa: CASSQDLTTGAPGNTIYF; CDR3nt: TGCGCCAGCAGCCAAGATTTGACGACAGGGGCCCCTGGAAACACCATATATTTT
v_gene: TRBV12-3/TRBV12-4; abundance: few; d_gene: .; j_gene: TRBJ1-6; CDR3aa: CASRPGFYGQFNSPLHF; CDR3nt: TGTGCCAGCAGGCCGGGGTTTTACGGACAGTTTAATTCACCCCTCCACTTT
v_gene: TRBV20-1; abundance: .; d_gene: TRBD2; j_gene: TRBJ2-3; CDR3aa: CSAPPLAGVTDTQYF; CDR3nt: TGCAGTGCTCCCCCTCTAGCGGGAGTCACAGATACGCAGTATTTT
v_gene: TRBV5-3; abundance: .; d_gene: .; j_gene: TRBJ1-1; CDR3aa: CASRVFGGGEAFF; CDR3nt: TGTGCCAGCAGGGTTTTCGGTGGGGGAGAAGCTTTCTTT
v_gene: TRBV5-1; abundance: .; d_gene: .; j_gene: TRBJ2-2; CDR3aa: CASSPRTRDLTGELFF; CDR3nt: TGCGCCAGCAGCCCCCGAACGAGGGACCTCACCGGGGAGCTGTTTTTT
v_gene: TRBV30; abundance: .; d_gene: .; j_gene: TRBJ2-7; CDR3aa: CAWAGRPQREQYF; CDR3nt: TGTGCCTGGGCCGGGCGGCCCCAACGCGAGCAGTACTTC
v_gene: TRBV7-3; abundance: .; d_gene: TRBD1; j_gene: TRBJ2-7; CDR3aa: CASSENPGGTGAYEQYF; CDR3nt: TGTGCCAGCAGCGAAAACCCAGGTGGGACAGGGGCCTACGAGCAGTACTTC
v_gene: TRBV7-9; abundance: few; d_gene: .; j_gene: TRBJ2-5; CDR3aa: CAIAGETQYF; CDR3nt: TGTGCCATTGCGGGGGAGACCCAGTACTTC
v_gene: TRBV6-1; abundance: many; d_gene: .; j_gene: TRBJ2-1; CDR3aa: CASSLAESSYNEQFF; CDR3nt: TGTGCCAGCAGTTTAGCGGAGAGCTCCTACAATGAGCAGTTCTTC
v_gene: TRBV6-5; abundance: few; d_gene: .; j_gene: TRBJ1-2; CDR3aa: CASRQRGVFLGYTF; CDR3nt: TGTGCCAGCCGTCAACGCGGGGTGTTTCTTGGCTACACCTTC
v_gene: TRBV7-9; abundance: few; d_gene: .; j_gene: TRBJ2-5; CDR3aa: CASSSDRRQETQYF; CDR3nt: TGTGCCAGCAGCTCGGATAGACGCCAAGAGACCCAGTACTTC
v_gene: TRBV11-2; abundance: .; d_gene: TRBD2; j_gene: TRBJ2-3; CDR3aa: CASSPPGGGATTDTQYF; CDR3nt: TGTGCCAGCAGTCCGCCTGGCGGGGGGGCCACCACAGATACGCAGTATTTT
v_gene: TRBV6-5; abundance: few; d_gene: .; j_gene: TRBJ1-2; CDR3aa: CASRPTAGARGYTF; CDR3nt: TGTGCCAGCAGGCCCACGGCAGGGGCGCGCGGCTACACCTTC
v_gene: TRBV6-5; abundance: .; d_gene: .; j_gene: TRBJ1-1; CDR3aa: CASRRLRQGLLSPEAFF; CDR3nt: TGTGCCAGCAGGCGACTGCGGCAAGGCCTTCTTTCCCCTGAAGCTTTCTTT
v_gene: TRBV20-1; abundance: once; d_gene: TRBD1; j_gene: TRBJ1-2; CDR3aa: CSAHDRDSNYGYTF; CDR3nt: TGCAGTGCGCATGACCGGGACAGTAACTATGGCTACACCTTC
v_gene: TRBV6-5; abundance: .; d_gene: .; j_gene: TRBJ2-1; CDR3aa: CASSSPHHNEQFF; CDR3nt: TGTGCCAGCAGTTCCCCTCACCACAATGAGCAGTTCTTC
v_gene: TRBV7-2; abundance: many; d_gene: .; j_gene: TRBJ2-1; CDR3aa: CASSPDSTSYNEQFF; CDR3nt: TGTGCCAGCAGCCCTGACAGTACCTCCTACAATGAGCAGTTCTTC
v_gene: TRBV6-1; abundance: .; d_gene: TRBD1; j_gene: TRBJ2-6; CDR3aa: CASSLDRGPGANVLTF; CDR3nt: TGTGCCAGCAGCCTCGACAGGGGGCCGGGGGCCAACGTCCTGACTTTC
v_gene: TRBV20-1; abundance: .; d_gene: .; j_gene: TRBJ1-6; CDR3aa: CSAREGGSPLHF; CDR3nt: TGCAGTGCTAGAGAGGGGGGTTCACCCCTCCACTTT
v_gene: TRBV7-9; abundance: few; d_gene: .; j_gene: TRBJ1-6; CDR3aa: CASNQGPWPGSRDSPLHF; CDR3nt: TGTGCCAGCAACCAGGGGCCTTGGCCAGGGAGCCGCGATTCACCCCTCCACTTT
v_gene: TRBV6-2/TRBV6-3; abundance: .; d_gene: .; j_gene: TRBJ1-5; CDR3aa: CASSPTLREPQHF; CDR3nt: TGTGCCAGCAGTCCGACCCTTCGGGAGCCCCAGCATTTT
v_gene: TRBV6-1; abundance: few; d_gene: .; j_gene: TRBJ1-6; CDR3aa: CASSINRAWDSPLHF; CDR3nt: TGTGCCAGCAGTATTAACAGGGCATGGGATTCACCCCTCCACTTT
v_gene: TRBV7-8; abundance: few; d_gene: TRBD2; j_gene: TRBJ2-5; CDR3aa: CASSSRGGGPGAETQYF; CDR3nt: TGTGCCAGCAGCTCCCGGGGCGGGGGGCCAGGGGCAGAGACCCAGTACTTC
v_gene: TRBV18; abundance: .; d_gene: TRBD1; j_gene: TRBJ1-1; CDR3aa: CASSAYARGLGTEAFF; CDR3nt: TGTGCCAGCTCAGCTTATGCCAGGGGGCTGGGCACTGAAGCTTTCTTT
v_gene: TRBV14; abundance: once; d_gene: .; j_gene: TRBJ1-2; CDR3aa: CASSQDHRALYGYTF; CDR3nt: TGTGCCAGCAGCCAAGATCACAGGGCGCTCTATGGCTACACCTTC